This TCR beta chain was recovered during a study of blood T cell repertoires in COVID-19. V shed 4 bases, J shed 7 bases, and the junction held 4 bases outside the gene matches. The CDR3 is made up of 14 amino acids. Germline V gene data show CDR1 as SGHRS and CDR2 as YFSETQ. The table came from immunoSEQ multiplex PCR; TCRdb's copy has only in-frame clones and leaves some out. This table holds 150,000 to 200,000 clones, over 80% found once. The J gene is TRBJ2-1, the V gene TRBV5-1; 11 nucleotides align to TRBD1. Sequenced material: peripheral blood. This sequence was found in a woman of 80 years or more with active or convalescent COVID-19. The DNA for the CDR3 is TGCGCCAGCAGCAGGGGACAGGGGGGAAATGAGCAGTTCTTC. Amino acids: CASSRGQGGNEQFF.